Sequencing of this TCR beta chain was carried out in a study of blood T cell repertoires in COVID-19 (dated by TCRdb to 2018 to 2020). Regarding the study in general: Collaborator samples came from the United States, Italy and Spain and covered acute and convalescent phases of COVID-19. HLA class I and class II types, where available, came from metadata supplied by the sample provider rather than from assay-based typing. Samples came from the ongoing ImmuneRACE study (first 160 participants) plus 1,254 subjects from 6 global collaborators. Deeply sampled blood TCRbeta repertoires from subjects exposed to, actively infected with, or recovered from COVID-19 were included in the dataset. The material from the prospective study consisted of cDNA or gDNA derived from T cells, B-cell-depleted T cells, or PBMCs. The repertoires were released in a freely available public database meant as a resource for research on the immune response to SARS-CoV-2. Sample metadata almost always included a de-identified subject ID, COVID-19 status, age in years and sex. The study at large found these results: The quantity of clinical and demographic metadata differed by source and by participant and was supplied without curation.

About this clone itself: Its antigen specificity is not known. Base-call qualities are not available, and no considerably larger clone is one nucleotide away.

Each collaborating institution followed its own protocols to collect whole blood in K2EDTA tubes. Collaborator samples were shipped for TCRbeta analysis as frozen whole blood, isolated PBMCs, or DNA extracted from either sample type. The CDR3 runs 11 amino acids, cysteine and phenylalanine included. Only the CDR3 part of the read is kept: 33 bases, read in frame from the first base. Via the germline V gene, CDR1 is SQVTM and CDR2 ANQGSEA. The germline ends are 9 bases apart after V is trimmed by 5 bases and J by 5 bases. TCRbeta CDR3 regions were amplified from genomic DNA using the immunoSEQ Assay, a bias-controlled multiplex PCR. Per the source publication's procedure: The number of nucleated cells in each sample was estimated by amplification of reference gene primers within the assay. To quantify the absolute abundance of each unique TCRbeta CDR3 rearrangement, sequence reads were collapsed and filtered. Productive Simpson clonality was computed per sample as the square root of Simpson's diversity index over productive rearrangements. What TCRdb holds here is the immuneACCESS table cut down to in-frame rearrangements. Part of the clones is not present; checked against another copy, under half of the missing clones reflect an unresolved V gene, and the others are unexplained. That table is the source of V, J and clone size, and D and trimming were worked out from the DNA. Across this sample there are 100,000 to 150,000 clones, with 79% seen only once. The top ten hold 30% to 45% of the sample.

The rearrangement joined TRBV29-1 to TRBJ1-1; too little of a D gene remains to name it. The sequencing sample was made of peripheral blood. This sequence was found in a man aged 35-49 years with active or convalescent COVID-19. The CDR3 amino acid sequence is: CSVIPETEAFF. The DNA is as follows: TGCAGCGTTATCCCGGAGACTGAAGCTTTCTTT.